A selection of T cell receptor beta chains follows, all from one sample in a study of blood T cell repertoires in COVID-19. Clones were read by immunoSEQ multiplex PCR, and TCRdb kept only the in-frame ones, dropping some. Of some 240,000 clones in the sample, about four fifths are singletons; the top ten hold 7.5%. Sequenced sample: peripheral blood. The receptors stem from a woman of 80 years or more with COVID-19, enrolled during active disease. Both conserved end residues are part of each CDR3. A D gene is named only where the DNA matches it firmly. Size is omitted from some rows. Given values are once, few, many or a class for expanded clones.

>TRBV28|TRBJ1-3|few|TRBD1
CASSLGQGNGNTIYF
TGTGCCAGCAGTTTGGGACAGGGCAATGGAAACACCATATATTTT
>TRBV7-2|TRBJ2-1|.|TRBD1
CASSLGGTGGGSGRNEQFF
TGTGCCAGCAGCTTAGGAGGGACAGGGGGAGGGAGCGGGAGAAATGAGCAGTTCTTC
>TRBV4-2|TRBJ2-1|.|.
CASSERLTYNEQFF
TGTGCCAGCAGCGAGCGGTTAACCTACAATGAGCAGTTCTTC
>TRBV18|TRBJ1-2|.|.
CASSQTGGLNYGYTF
TGTGCCAGCTCCCAGACAGGCGGACTCAACTATGGCTACACCTTC
>TRBV28|TRBJ2-4|.|.
CASSSSGLLAKNIQYF
TGTGCCAGCAGTTCTTCAGGGCTTCTAGCCAAAAACATTCAGTACTTC
>TRBV5-4|TRBJ2-7|.|TRBD1
CASSLPGQGVYEQYF
TGTGCCAGCAGTTTGCCGGGACAGGGCGTATACGAGCAGTACTTC
>TRBV15|TRBJ1-5|.|TRBD1
CATSSRTGDNQPQHF
TGTGCCACCAGCAGCAGAACAGGGGATAATCAGCCCCAGCATTTT
>TRBV29-1|TRBJ2-7|.|.
CSGSRNYEQYF
TGCAGCGGGAGCCGAAACTACGAGCAGTACTTC
>TRBV7-9|TRBJ1-5|.|.
CASSLGDTDNQPQHF
TGTGCCAGCAGCTTAGGGGACACGGACAATCAGCCCCAGCATTTT
>TRBV10-3|TRBJ2-2|.|TRBD1
CAISESAQGSAGELFF
TGTGCCATCAGTGAGTCGGCACAGGGGTCGGCCGGGGAGCTGTTTTTT